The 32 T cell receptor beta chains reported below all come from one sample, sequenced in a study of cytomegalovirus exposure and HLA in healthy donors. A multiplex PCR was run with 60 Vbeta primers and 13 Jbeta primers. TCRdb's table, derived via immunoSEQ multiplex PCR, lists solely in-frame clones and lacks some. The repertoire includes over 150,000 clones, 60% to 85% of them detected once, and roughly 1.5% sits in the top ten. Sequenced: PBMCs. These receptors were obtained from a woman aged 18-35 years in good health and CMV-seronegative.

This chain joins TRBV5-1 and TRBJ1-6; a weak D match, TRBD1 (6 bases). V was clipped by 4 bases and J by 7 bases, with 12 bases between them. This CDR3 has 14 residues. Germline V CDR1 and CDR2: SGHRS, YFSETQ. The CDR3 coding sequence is TGCGCCAGCAGCCGGACAGAATTGAATTCACCCCTCCACTTT. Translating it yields CASSRTELNSPLHF. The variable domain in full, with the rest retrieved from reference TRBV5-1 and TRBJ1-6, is KAGVTQTPRYLIKTRGQQVTLSCSPISGHRSVSWYQQTPGQGLQFLFEYFSETQRNKGNFPGRFSGRQFSNSRSEMNVSTLELGDSALYLCASSRTELNSPLHFGNGTRLTVT.

The CDR3 loop is CASSPGQNSPLHF. The CDR3 bases are TGTGCCAGCAGTCCGGGACAAAATTCACCCCTCCACTTT. The gene calls are TRBV27 and TRBJ1-6; possibly TRBD1 for D (6 bases). The V end was cut by 5 bases, the J end by 7 bases, with 9 bases between. The CDR3 runs 13 residues. Germline V gene sequence: CDR1 MNHEY, CDR2 SMNVEV (reference sequence).

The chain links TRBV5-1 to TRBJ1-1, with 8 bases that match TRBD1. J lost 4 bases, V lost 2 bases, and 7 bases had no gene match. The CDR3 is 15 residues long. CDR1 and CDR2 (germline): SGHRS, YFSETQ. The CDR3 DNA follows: TGCGCCAGCAGCTTTGACAGGGGAGGGGGCACTGAAGCTTTCTTT. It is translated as CASSFDRGGGTEAFF.

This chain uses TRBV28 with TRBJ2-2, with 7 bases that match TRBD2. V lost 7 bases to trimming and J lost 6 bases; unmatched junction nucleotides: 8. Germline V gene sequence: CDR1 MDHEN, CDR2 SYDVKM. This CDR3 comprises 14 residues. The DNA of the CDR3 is TGTGCCAGCACCCCCAGACTAGCCCCCGGGGAGCTGTTTTTT. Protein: CASTPRLAPGELFF.

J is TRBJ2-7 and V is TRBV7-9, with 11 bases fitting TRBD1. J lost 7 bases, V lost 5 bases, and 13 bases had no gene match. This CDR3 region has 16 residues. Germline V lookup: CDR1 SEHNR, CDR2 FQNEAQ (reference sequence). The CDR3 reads CASSPRDRGSLEEQYF. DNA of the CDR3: TGTGCCAGCAGCCCTCGGGACAGGGGGTCATTGGAAGAGCAGTACTTC.

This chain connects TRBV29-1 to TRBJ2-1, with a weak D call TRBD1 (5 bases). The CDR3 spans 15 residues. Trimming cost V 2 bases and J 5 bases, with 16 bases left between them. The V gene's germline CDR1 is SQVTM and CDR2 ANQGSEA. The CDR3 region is CSVEPVRDSDNEQFF. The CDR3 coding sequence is TGCAGCGTTGAACCCGTCAGGGATTCGGACAATGAGCAGTTCTTC.

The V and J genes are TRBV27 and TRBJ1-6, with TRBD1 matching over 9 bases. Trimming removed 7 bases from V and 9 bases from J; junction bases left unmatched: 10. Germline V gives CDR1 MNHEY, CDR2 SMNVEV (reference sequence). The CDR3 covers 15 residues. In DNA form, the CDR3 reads TGTGCCAGCACGGAACAGGGGGCAGTGGTTTCACCCCTCCACTTT. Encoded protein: CASTEQGAVVSPLHF.

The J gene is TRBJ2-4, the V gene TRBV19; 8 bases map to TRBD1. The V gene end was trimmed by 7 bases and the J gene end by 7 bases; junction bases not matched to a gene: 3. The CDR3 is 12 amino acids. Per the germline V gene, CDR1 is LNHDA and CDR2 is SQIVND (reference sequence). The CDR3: CASTQGANIQYF. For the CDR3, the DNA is TGTGCCAGTACCCAGGGGGCGAACATTCAGTACTTC.

The CDR3 DNA reads TGTGCCAGCAGGCGGACAGGGAAATATAACGATGAGCAGTTCTTC. Its protein product is CASRRTGKYNDEQFF. The chain uses TRBV7-3 and TRBJ2-1; 8 bases map to TRBD1. Trimming at V came to 6 bases and at J to 8 bases, leaving 12 bases not matched to a gene. This CDR3 contains 15 residues. Germline V gene lookup returns CDR1 SGHTA and CDR2 FQGTGA.

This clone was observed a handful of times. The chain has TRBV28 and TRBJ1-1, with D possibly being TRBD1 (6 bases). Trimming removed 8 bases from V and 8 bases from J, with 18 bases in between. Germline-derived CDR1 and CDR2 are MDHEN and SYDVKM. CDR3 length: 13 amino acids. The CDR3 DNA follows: TGTGCCAGCGAGGGGGGGAACGGAAGAGAAGCTTTCTTT. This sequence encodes CASEGGNGREAFF.

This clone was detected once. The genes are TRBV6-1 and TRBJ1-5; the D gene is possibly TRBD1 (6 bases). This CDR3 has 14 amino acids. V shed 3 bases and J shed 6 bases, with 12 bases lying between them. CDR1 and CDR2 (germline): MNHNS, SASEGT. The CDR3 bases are TGTGCCAGCAGTGAGGGGCCAGGGGCTCAGCCCCAGCATTTT. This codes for CASSEGPGAQPQHF.

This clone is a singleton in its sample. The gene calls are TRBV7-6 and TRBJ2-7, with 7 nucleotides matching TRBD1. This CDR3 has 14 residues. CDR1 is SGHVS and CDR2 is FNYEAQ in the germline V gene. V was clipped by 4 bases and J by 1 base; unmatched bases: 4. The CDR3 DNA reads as TGTGCCAGCAGCTCCGCAGGGGGATCCTACGAGCAGTACTTC. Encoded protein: CASSSAGGSYEQYF.

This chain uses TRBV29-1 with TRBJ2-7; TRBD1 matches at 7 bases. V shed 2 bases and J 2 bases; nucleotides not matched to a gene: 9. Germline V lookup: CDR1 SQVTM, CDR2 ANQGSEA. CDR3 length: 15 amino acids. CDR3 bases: TGCAGCGTTGAAAGACAGGGTCACTTGACCTACGAGCAGTACTTC. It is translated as CSVERQGHLTYEQYF.

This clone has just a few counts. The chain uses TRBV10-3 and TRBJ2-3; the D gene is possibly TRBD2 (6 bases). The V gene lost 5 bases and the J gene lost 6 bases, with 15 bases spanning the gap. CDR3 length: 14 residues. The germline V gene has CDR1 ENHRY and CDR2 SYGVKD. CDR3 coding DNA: TGTGCCATCAGTTTAGGGGACTCCCGGGATACGCAGTATTTT. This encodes CAISLGDSRDTQYF.

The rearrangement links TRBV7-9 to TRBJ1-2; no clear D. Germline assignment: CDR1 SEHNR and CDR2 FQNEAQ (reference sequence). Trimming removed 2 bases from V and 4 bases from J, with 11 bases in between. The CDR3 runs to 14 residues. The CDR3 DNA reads TGTGCCAGCAGCTTAAGTGCGGCCACCTATGGCTACACCTTC. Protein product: CASSLSAATYGYTF.

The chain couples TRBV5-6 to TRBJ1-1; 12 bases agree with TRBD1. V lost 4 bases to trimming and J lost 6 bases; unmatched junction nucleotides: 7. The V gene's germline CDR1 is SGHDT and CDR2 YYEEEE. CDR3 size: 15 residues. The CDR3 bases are TGTGCCAGCAGCCAATCCGGGACAGGGGGCTCTGAAGCTTTCTTT. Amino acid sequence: CASSQSGTGGSEAFF.

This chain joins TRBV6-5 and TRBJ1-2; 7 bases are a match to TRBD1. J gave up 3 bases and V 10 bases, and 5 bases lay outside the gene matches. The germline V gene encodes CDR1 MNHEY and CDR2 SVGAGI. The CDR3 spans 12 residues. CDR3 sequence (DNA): TGTGCCACCACAGGGACAGACTATGGCTACACCTTC. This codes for CATTGTDYGYTF.

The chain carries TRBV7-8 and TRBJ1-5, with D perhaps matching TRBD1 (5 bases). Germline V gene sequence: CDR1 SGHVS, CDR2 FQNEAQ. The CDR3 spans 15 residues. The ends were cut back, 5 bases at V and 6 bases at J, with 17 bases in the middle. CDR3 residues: CASSIAPTVSQPQHF. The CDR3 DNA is TGTGCCAGCAGCATCGCCCCGACAGTGAGTCAGCCCCAGCATTTT. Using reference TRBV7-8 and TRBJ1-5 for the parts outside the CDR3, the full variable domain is GAGVSQSPRYKVAKRGQDVALRCDPISGHVSLFWYQQALGQGPEFLTYFQNEAQLDKSGLPSDRFFAERPEGSVSTLKIQRTQQEDSAVYLCASSIAPTVSQPQHFGDGTRLSIL.

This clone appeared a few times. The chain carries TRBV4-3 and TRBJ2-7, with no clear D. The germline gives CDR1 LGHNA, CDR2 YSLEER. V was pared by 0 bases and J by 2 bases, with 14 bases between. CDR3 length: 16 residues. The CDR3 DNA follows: TGCGCCAGCAGCCAAGATTCGGCCAACGGAGCCTACGAGCAGTACTTC. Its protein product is CASSQDSANGAYEQYF.

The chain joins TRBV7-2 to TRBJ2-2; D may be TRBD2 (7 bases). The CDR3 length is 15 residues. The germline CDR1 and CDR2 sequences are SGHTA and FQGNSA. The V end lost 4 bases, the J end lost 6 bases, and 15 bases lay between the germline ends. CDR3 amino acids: CASSSGGGASGELFF. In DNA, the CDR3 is TGTGCCAGCAGCTCGGGGGGCGGGGCGTCCGGGGAGCTGTTTTTT.

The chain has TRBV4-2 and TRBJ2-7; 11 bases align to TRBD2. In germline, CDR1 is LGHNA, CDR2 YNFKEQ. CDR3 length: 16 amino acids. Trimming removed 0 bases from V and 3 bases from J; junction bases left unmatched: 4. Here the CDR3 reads CASSQDKTSGDYEQYF. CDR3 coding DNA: TGTGCCAGCAGCCAAGATAAGACTAGCGGGGACTACGAGCAGTACTTC.

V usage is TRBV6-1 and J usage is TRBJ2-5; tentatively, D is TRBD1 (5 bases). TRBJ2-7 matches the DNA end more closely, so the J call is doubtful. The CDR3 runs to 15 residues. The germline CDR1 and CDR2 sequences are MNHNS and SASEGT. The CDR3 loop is CASSERGRAPYEQYF. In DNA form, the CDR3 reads TGTGCCAGCAGTGAAAGAGGCAGGGCCCCCTACGAGCAGTACTTC.

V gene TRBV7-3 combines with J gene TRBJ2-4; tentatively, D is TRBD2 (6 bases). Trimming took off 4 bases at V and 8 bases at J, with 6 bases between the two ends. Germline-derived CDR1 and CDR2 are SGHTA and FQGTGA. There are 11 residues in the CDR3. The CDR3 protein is CASSSGDIQYF. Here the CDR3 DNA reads TGTGCCAGCAGCTCGGGGGACATTCAGTACTTC.

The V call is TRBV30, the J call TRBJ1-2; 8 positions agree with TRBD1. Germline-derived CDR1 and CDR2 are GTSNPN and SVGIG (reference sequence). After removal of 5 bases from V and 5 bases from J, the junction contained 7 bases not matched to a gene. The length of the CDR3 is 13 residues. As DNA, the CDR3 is TGTGCCTGGGCACCGGACAGGGAATATGGCTACACCTTC. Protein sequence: CAWAPDREYGYTF. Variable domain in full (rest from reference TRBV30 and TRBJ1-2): SQTIHQWPATLVQPVGSPLSLECTVEGTSNPNLYWYRQAAGRGLQLLFYSVGIGQISSEVPQNLSASRPQDRQFILSSKKLLLSDSGFYLCAWAPDREYGYTFGSGTRLTVV.

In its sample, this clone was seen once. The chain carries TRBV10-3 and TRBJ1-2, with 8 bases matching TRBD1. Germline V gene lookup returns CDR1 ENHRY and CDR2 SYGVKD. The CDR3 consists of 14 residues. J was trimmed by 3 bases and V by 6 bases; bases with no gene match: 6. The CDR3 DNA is TGTGCCATCAGAAGCGACAGGGGAGACTATGGCTACACCTTC. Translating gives CAIRSDRGDYGYTF.

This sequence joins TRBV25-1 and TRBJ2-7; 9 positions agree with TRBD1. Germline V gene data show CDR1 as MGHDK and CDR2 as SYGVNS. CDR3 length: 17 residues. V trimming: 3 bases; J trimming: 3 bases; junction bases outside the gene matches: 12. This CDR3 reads CASSDSLGQGSYYEQYF. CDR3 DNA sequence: TGTGCCAGCAGTGACTCTCTAGGACAGGGGAGCTACTACGAGCAGTACTTC.

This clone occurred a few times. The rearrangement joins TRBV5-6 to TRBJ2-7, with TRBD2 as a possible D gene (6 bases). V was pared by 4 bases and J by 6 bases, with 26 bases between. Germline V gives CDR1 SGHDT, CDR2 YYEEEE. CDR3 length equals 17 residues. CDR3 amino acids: CASSTKSGGRGLGEQYF. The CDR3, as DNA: TGTGCCAGCAGCACTAAATCCGGAGGGCGAGGGCTGGGCGAGCAGTACTTC.

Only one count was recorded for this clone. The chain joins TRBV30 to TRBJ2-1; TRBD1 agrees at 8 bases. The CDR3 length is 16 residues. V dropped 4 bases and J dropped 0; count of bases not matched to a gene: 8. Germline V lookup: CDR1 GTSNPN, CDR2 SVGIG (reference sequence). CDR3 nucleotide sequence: TGTGCCTGGACGGGACAGGAGGCCTTCTCCTACAATGAGCAGTTCTTC. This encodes CAWTGQEAFSYNEQFF.

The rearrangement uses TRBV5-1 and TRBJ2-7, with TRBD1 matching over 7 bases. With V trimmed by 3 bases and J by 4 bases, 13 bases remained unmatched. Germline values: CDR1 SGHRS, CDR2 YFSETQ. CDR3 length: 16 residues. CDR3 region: CASSSTSPGTAYEQYF. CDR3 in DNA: TGCGCCAGCAGCTCGACCAGTCCCGGGACAGCTTACGAGCAGTACTTC. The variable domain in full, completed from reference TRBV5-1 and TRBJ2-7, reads KAGVTQTPRYLIKTRGQQVTLSCSPISGHRSVSWYQQTPGQGLQFLFEYFSETQRNKGNFPGRFSGRQFSNSRSEMNVSTLELGDSALYLCASSSTSPGTAYEQYFGPGTRLTVT.

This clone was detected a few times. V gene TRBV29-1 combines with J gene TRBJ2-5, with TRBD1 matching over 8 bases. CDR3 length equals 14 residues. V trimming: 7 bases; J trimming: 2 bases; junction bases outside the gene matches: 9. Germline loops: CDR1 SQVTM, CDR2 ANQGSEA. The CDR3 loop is CSADRDRSQETQYF. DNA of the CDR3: TGCAGCGCCGACCGGGACAGGTCGCAAGAGACCCAGTACTTC.

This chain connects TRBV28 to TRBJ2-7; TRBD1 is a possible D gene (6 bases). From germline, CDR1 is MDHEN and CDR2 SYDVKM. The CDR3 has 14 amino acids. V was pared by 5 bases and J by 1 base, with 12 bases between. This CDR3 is CASSPFRGSYEQYF. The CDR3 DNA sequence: TGTGCCAGCAGTCCCTTTAGGGGGTCCTACGAGCAGTACTTC.

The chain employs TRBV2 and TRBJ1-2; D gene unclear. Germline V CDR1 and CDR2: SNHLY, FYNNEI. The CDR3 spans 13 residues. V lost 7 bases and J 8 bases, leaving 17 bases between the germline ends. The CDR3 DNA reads TGTGCCAGCATCCTAACCGTCATACGAGGCTACACCTTC. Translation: CASILTVIRGYTF.